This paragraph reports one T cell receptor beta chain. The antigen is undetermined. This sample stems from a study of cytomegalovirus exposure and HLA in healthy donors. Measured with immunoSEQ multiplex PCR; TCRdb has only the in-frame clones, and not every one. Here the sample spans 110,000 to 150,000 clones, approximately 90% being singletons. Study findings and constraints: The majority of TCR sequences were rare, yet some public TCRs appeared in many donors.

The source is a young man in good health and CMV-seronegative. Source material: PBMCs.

As DNA, the CDR3 is TGTGCCAGCAGTTTTGGGAGGGACGCCGGGGAGCTGTTTTTT. It encodes CASSFGRDAGELFF. The chain is built from TRBV27 and TRBJ2-2, with 7 positions matching TRBD2. Germline V gene data show CDR1 as MNHEY and CDR2 as SMNVEV (reference sequence). CDR3 length: 14 amino acids. Trimming removed 3 bases from V and 6 bases from J; junction bases left unmatched: 4.